Given below is one T cell receptor beta chain in context. Execution of the assay was at deep level. Using immunoSEQ multiplex PCR, the repertoire was profiled, and TCRdb retains in-frame clones only, with some absent. The sample has around 430,000 clones; about four fifths are singletons. V was clipped by 6 bases and J by 2 bases, with 9 bases between them. Per the germline V gene, CDR1 is SGHRS and CDR2 is YFSETQ. This CDR3 has 13 residues. The sample comes from a study of shared clonotypes between healthy human individuals. The origin of this receptor is a woman in her 40s in good health. Some clones in this sample may be carry-over from other donors' samples. This sequence joins TRBV5-1 and TRBJ1-3; a possible D gene is TRBD1 (6 bases). The sequenced material came from PBMCs. The CDR3 nucleotides read TGCGCCAGCACCCAGGGGCCTGGAAACACCATATATTTT. Encoded protein: CASTQGPGNTIYF. Supplemented by reference TRBV5-1 and TRBJ1-3, the full variable domain reads KAGVTQTPRYLIKTRGQQVTLSCSPISGHRSVSWYQQTPGQGLQFLFEYFSETQRNKGNFPGRFSGRQFSNSRSEMNVSTLELGDSALYLCASTQGPGNTIYFGEGSWLTVV.